The 8 T cell receptor beta chains below were found in one sample sequenced in a study of pediatric ulcerative colitis. TCRdb's table, derived via immunoSEQ multiplex PCR, lists solely in-frame clones and lacks some. This sample carries roughly 64,000 clones, roughly nine tenths of them seen once, and the ten largest clones take about 3.5%. The material sequenced was blood. Every receptor here comes from a boy aged 5 to 17 with severe ulcerative colitis.

V and J are TRBV7-9 and TRBJ2-6; tentative D call: TRBD2 (5 bases). The CDR3 consists of 15 residues. Trimming stripped 7 bases from V and 0 bases from J, with 10 bases between. The V gene's germline CDR1 is SEHNR and CDR2 FQNEAQ (reference sequence). The CDR3 sequence: CASIRDSSGANVLTF. CDR3 nucleotide sequence: TGTGCCAGCATACGGGATAGCTCTGGGGCCAACGTCCTGACTTTC. Drawing the rest from reference TRBV7-9 and TRBJ2-6, the complete variable domain is DTGVSQNPRHKITKRGQNVTFRCDPISEHNRLYWYRQTLGQGPEFLTYFQNEAQLEKSRLLSDRFSAERPKGSFSTLEIQRTEQGDSAMYLCASIRDSSGANVLTFGAGSRLTVL.

The chain has TRBV28 and TRBJ2-5; D might be TRBD1 or TRBD2, each matching 5 bases. The CDR3 has 13 amino acids. Germline V gene lookup returns CDR1 MDHEN and CDR2 SYDVKM. V was shortened by 4 bases and J by 4 bases, with 10 bases between the two germline ends. Written as DNA, the CDR3 is TGTGCCAGCAGTTATCCAGGGAGAGAGACCCAGTACTTC. This gives the protein CASSYPGRETQYF.

This clone was detected once. This chain joins TRBV7-9 and TRBJ2-3; D gene uncertain. This CDR3 is built from 14 residues. With 5 bases removed from V and 0 bases from J, the gap between germline ends came to 9 bases. Germline V gene data show CDR1 as SEHNR and CDR2 as FQNEAQ (reference sequence). Here the CDR3 reads CASSGQDSTDTQYF. The DNA of the CDR3 is TGTGCCAGCAGCGGGCAGGACAGCACAGATACGCAGTATTTT.

This clone has more than one count but fewer than ten. The chain has TRBV7-9 and TRBJ2-1; D not resolved. CDR3 length: 12 residues. CDR1 is SEHNR and CDR2 is FQNEAQ in the germline V gene (reference sequence). V was cut by 3 bases and J by 7 bases, with 7 bases left in between. The CDR3 DNA is TGTGCCAGCAGCTTTCTTGGGAATGAGCAGTTCTTC. This gives the protein CASSFLGNEQFF. Drawing the rest from reference TRBV7-9 and TRBJ2-1, the complete variable domain is DTGVSQNPRHKITKRGQNVTFRCDPISEHNRLYWYRQTLGQGPEFLTYFQNEAQLEKSRLLSDRFSAERPKGSFSTLEIQRTEQGDSAMYLCASSFLGNEQFFGPGTRLTVL.

The rearrangement uses TRBV6-5 and TRBJ2-7, with TRBD2 identical over 8 bases. The germline CDR1 and CDR2 sequences are MNHEY and SVGAGI. The CDR3 totals 14 residues. V gave up 4 bases and J gave up 5 bases; unmatched junction bases: 7. The CDR3 here is CASSSVAGSHEQYF. The CDR3 DNA reads as TGTGCCAGCAGTTCCGTAGCGGGATCCCACGAGCAGTACTTC.

This chain connects TRBV19 to TRBJ1-5; a possible D gene is TRBD1 (6 bases). CDR1 is LNHDA, CDR2 SQIVND, per germline (reference sequence). The CDR3 consists of 15 residues. Trimming stripped 4 bases from V and 0 bases from J, with 10 bases between. In DNA, the CDR3 is TGTGCCAGTAGTACGGACAGCTATAGCAATCAGCCCCAGCATTTT. This gives the protein CASSTDSYSNQPQHF.

This clone has a single count. The rearrangement links TRBV13 to TRBJ2-1; no clear D. The CDR3 loop spans 16 amino acids. Germline V CDR1 and CDR2: PRHDT, FYEKMQ (reference sequence). The V end lost 4 bases, the J end lost 0 bases, and 13 bases lay between the germline ends. The CDR3 protein is CASSSRTDNSYNEQFF. The CDR3 bases are TGTGCCAGCAGCTCAAGGACCGACAACTCCTACAATGAGCAGTTCTTC.

The J gene is TRBJ2-2, the V gene TRBV30, with TRBD1 identical over 10 bases. V lost 0 bases, J lost 8 bases, and 9 bases stayed unmatched. Germline CDR1 GTSNPN, CDR2 SVGIG (reference sequence). The CDR3 totals 16 residues. CDR3 protein: CAWSVLGTGDVGELFF. As DNA, the CDR3 is TGTGCCTGGAGTGTACTTGGGACAGGGGATGTTGGGGAGCTGTTTTTT.